This T cell receptor (beta chain) was recovered during a study of T cell changes during pregnancy in multiple sclerosis. Trimming removed 7 bases at V and 2 bases at J, with 11 bases between. The CDR3 spans 13 residues. Germline CDR1 and CDR2: SGDLS and YYNGEE. Using immunoSEQ multiplex PCR, the repertoire was profiled, and TCRdb retains in-frame clones only, with some absent. The data show around 71,000 clones, around 90% seen once. V is TRBV9 and J is TRBJ2-3, with D perhaps matching TRBD2 (5 bases). The TCR comes from a female donor with multiple sclerosis, enrolled in a pregnancy study. Source: peripheral blood, taken in the third trimester of pregnancy. The CDR3 nucleotides are TGTGCCAGCTCCGGACTTACCACAGATACGCAGTATTTT. Its translation is CASSGLTTDTQYF. The full variable domain, in which reference TRBV9 and TRBJ2-3 provide the parts outside the CDR3, is DSGVTQTPKHLITATGQRVTLRCSPRSGDLSVYWYQQSLDQGLQFLIQYYNGEERAKGNILERFSAQQFPDLHSELNLSSLELGDSALYFCASSGLTTDTQYFGPGTRLTVL.